A selection of T cell receptor beta chains follows, all from one sample in a study of T cells in Graves' hyperthyroidism and ophthalmopathy. TCRdb reprocessed the multiplex PCR reads via MiXCR and lists one record per CDR3 protein. The sample consists of about 570,000 distinct CDR3 sequences, about half of them appearing once. The source material was peripheral blood or thyroid tissue (not recorded which). These receptors were taken from an adult woman with Graves' disease, either hyperthyroidism or ophthalmopathy (not recorded which). CDR3s include the opening cysteine and the closing phenylalanine or tryptophan. D genes are given only for firm matches. Size is omitted from some rows. Given values are once, few, many or a class for expanded clones.

v_call	j_call	d_call	clone_size	cdr3_aa	cdr3_nt
TRBV15	TRBJ2-3	NA	NA	CATSRGQLSRTDTHYF	TGTGCCACCAGCAGAGGACAGCTCTCCCGCACAGATACGCATTATTTT
TRBV2	TRBJ1-6	NA	NA	CAGKITGDNSPLHF	TGTGCCGGCAAGATTACAGGCGACAATTCACCCCTCCACTTT
TRBV7-9	TRBJ1-5	NA	NA	CASSPGGLADGNQPQHF	TGTGCCAGCTCACCCGGGGGTTTAGCGGACGGCAATCAGCCCCAGCATTTT
TRBV20-1	TRBJ1-2	TRBD1	NA	CSASEPGQGDYGYTF	TGCAGTGCTAGCGAACCGGGACAGGGGGACTATGGCTACACCTTC
TRBV5-1	TRBJ2-7	NA	NA	CASSLLGETGELYF	TGCGCCAGCAGCTTGTTGGGGGAGACCGGGGAGCTGTACTTC
TRBV7-9	TRBJ2-1	NA	NA	CASSLAVF	TGTGCCAGCAGCTTAGCGGTTTTC
TRBV11-2	TRBJ1-6	NA	NA	CASSLDLGPPNSPLHF	TGTGCCAGCAGCTTGGACCTCGGCCCACCCAATTCACCCCTCCACTTT
TRBV20-1	TRBJ1-5	TRBD1	NA	CSASGQAHNQPQHF	TGCAGTGCCAGCGGACAGGCGCATAATCAGCCCCAGCATTTT
TRBV20-1	TRBJ1-5	NA	NA	CTSGGPHEHF	TGCACCTCGGGAGGGCCCCACGAGCATTTT
TRBV11-1	TRBJ2-1	TRBD1	NA	CASSSPKTGYAENEQFF	TGTGCCAGCAGCTCACCCAAGACAGGGTATGCCGAGAATGAGCAGTTCTTC
TRBV7-8	TRBJ2-7	TRBD2	many	CASSYGTSGTLSYEQYF	TGTGCCAGCAGCTATGGGACTAGCGGGACCCTCTCCTACGAGCAGTACTTC
TRBV29-1	TRBJ1-2	NA	NA	CSVEPKDRHYGYTF	TGCAGCGTTGAGCCAAAGGACCGGCATTATGGCTACACCTTC
TRBV4-2	TRBJ1-5	TRBD1	many	CASSLRDRDFQPQHF	TGTGCCAGCAGCCTAAGGGACAGGGACTTTCAGCCCCAGCATTTT
TRBV7-9	TRBJ2-7	NA	NA	CASSASRQGHEQYF	TGTGCCAGCAGCGCCTCCCGCCAGGGCCACGAGCAGTACTTC
TRBV3-1	TRBJ2-7	NA	many	CASSQSVAYEQYF	TGTGCCAGCAGCCAAAGTGTTGCCTACGAGCAGTACTTC
TRBV6-5	TRBJ1-5	TRBD1	many	CASSSQGYQPQHF	TGTGCCAGCAGTTCACAGGGGTATCAGCCCCAGCATTTT
TRBV10-3	TRBJ2-5	NA	NA	CAISDEMSETQYF	TGTGCCATCAGTGATGAGATGTCAGAGACCCAGTACTTC
TRBV5-1	TRBJ2-6	NA	NA	CASSWAGANVLTF	TGCGCCAGCAGCTGGGCCGGGGCCAACGTCCTGACTTTC